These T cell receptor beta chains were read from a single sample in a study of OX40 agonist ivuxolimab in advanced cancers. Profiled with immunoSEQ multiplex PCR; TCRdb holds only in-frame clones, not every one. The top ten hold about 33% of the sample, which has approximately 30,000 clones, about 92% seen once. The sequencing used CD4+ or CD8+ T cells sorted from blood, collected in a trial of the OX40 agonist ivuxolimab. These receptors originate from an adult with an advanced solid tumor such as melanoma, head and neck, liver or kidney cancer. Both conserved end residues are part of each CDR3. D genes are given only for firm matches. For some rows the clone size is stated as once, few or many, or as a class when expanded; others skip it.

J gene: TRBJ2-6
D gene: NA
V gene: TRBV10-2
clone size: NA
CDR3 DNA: TGCGCCAGCAGTGATCTTCCCTCTGGGGCCAACGTCCTGACTTTC
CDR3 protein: CASSDLPSGANVLTF

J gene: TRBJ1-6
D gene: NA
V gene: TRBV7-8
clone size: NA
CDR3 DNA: TGTGCCAGCAGCTTTAACCTTGCGGAACCCCTCCACTTT
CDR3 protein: CASSFNLAEPLHF

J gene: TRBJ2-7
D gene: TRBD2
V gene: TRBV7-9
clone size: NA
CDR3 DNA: TGTGCCAGCAGCCTGACTAGCAGCTCGCCCTACGAGCAGTACTTC
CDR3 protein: CASSLTSSSPYEQYF

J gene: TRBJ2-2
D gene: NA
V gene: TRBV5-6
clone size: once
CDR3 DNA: TGTGCCAGCAGCTGGCCCCACACCGGGGAGCTGTTTTTT
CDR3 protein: CASSWPHTGELFF

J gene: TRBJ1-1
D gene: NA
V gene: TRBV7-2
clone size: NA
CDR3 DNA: TGTGCCAGCAGCATAGGGGGGGCAGTAGAAAGTGAAGCTTTCTTT
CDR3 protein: CASSIGGAVESEAFF

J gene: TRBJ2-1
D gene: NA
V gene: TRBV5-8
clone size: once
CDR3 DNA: TGTGCCAGCAGCTTGGAATCGTGGACCTACAATGAGCAGTTCTTC
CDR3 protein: CASSLESWTYNEQFF

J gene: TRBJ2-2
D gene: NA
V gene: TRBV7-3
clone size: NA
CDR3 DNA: TGTGCCAGCAGCTTAGTGCGGGGCAGACAGTTGGCCGGGGAGCTGTTTTTT
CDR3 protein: CASSLVRGRQLAGELFF

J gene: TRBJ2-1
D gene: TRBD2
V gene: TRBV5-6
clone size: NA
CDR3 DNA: TGTGCCAGCAGCTTAGGGACTAGCGCCAATGAGCAGTTCTTC
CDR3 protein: CASSLGTSANEQFF

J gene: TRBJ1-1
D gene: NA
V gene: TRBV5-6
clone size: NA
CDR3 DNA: TGTGCCAGCAGTTCTTTTCAGACGATGAGTCTTGAAGCTTTCTTT
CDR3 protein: CASSSFQTMSLEAFF

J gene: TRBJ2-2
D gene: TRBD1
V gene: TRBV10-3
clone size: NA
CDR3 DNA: TGTGCCACCCGGGACAGGGATAGGAACACCGGGGAGCTGTTTTTT
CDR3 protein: CATRDRDRNTGELFF

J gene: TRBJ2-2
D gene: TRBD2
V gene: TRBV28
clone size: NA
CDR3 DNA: TGTGCCAGCAGGGAAACTAGCGGACCCAAGAACACCGGGGAGCTGTTTTTT
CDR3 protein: CASRETSGPKNTGELFF

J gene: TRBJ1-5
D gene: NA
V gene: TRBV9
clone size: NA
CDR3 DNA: TGTGCCAGCAGCGGGGGTAGCAGGGGACAGCCCCAGCATTTT
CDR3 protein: CASSGGSRGQPQHF

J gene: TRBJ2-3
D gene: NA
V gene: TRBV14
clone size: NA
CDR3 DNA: TGTGCCAGCAGCCCCGGACCCGGCGATACGCAGTATTTT
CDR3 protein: CASSPGPGDTQYF

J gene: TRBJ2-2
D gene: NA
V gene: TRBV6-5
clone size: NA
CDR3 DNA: TGTGCCAGCAGTACCATAACCGGGGAGCTGTTTTTT
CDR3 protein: CASSTITGELFF

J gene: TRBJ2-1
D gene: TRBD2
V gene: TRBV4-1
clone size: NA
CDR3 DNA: TGCGCCAGCACCCCGGGTGGCGGGAGGTCCTACAATGAGCAGTTCTTC
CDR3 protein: CASTPGGGRSYNEQFF

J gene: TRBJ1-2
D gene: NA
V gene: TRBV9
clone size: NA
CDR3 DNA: TGTGCCAGCAGCGTGGGTCGGGGTCCCCACTATGGCTACACCTTC
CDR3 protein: CASSVGRGPHYGYTF

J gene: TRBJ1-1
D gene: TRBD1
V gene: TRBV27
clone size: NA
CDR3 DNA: TGTGCCAGCAGTTATACAGGGGGACACACTGAAGCTTTCTTT
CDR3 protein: CASSYTGGHTEAFF

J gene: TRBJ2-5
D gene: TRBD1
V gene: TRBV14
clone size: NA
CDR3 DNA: TGTGCCAGCAGCTCCCGGACAGGGGGACGAGAGACCCAGTACTTC
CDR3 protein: CASSSRTGGRETQYF